A selection of T cell receptor beta chains follows, all from one sample in a study of technical replicates of blood from several donors. The table came from immunoSEQ multiplex PCR; TCRdb's copy has only in-frame clones and leaves some out. The sample comprises approximately 85,000 clones, about 93% of which are singletons, and under 0.3% rests with the top ten. Sequenced sample: T cells isolated from PBMCs. The receptors come from a human donor in good health. The CDR3 runs from the conserved cysteine through the conserved F or W. D genes are given only for firm matches. A clone size is listed for some rows: how often the clone was seen (once, few, many), or a class if it is expanded.

d_gene: TRBD2; j_gene: TRBJ2-5; abundance: NA; v_gene: TRBV9; CDR3aa: CASSVGASGSQETQYF; CDR3nt: TGTGCCAGCAGCGTAGGGGCTAGCGGGTCCCAAGAGACCCAGTACTTC
d_gene: NA; j_gene: TRBJ2-1; abundance: NA; v_gene: TRBV27; CDR3aa: CASSFTGIGSYNEQFF; CDR3nt: TGTGCCAGCAGTTTTACAGGGATCGGATCCTACAATGAGCAGTTCTTC
d_gene: NA; j_gene: TRBJ2-7; abundance: few; v_gene: TRBV5-1; CDR3aa: CASNEQGGEQYF; CDR3nt: TGCGCCAGCAACGAACAGGGAGGGGAGCAGTACTTC
d_gene: TRBD1; j_gene: TRBJ2-7; abundance: NA; v_gene: TRBV7-9; CDR3aa: CASSLAGQASYEQYF; CDR3nt: TGTGCCAGCAGCTTAGCGGGACAGGCCTCGTACGAGCAGTACTTC
d_gene: TRBD1; j_gene: TRBJ2-7; abundance: NA; v_gene: TRBV18; CDR3aa: CASSPSGGTGYEQYF; CDR3nt: TGTGCCAGCTCACCGAGTGGAGGGACAGGGTACGAGCAGTACTTC
d_gene: TRBD1; j_gene: TRBJ2-3; abundance: once; v_gene: TRBV5-1; CDR3aa: CASSWGQGPADTQYF; CDR3nt: TGCGCCAGCAGCTGGGGACAGGGGCCGGCGGATACGCAGTATTTT
d_gene: TRBD1; j_gene: TRBJ2-1; abundance: NA; v_gene: TRBV2; CDR3aa: CASNGRGQGINEQFF; CDR3nt: TGTGCCAGCAATGGTCGGGGACAGGGCATTAATGAGCAGTTCTTC
d_gene: TRBD1; j_gene: TRBJ2-1; abundance: NA; v_gene: TRBV29-1; CDR3aa: CSVRGQGYNEQFF; CDR3nt: TGCAGCGTGAGGGGACAGGGCTACAATGAGCAGTTCTTC
d_gene: NA; j_gene: TRBJ1-1; abundance: NA; v_gene: TRBV9; CDR3aa: CASSVARDTEAFF; CDR3nt: TGTGCCAGCAGCGTAGCGAGGGACACTGAAGCTTTCTTT
d_gene: TRBD1; j_gene: TRBJ2-7; abundance: NA; v_gene: TRBV7-8; CDR3aa: CASSSGQDYYEQYF; CDR3nt: TGTGCCAGCAGCTCTGGACAGGATTACTACGAGCAGTACTTC
d_gene: NA; j_gene: TRBJ1-5; abundance: NA; v_gene: TRBV28; CDR3aa: CASSLGQGNQPQHF; CDR3nt: TGTGCCAGCAGTTTAGGTCAGGGGAATCAGCCCCAGCATTTT
d_gene: TRBD2; j_gene: TRBJ2-1; abundance: NA; v_gene: TRBV6-5; CDR3aa: CASSMSGTEQFF; CDR3nt: TGTGCCAGCAGCATGAGCGGGACTGAGCAGTTCTTC
d_gene: NA; j_gene: TRBJ1-4; abundance: NA; v_gene: TRBV29-1; CDR3aa: CSVEDQGKGLFF; CDR3nt: TGCAGCGTTGAAGACCAGGGTAAGGGACTGTTTTTT
d_gene: NA; j_gene: TRBJ2-6; abundance: NA; v_gene: TRBV15; CDR3aa: CATSRAVSGANVLTF; CDR3nt: TGTGCCACCAGCAGAGCGGTATCTGGGGCCAACGTCCTGACTTTC